The present entry profiles one TCR beta chain with its context. Its target is not known. J was trimmed by 0 bases and V by 3 bases; bases with no gene match: 4. This CDR3 comprises 17 residues. The germline CDR1 and CDR2 sequences are MGHRA and YSYEKL. A second PCR, run for roughly 7 to 12 cycles, used a sample-barcoded 5' primer plus a J-beta primer mix. In TCRdb, the 5' RACE reads were re-called with MiXCR into one record per CDR3 protein. Of approximately 770,000 distinct CDR3 sequences listed, about 62% were seen once; the top ten hold 22%. This record comes from a study of blood T cells in healthy people across ages. Study outcomes and limitations: As age increased, TCR beta diversity per million T cells fell in a roughly linear fashion.

The V and J genes are TRBV4-1 and TRBJ2-6; 8 bases are a match to TRBD1. This TCR came from a man aged 25 to 40 in good health. Sequenced sample: blood. Here the CDR3 reads CASSHRQGSSGANVLTF. CDR3 in DNA: TGCGCCAGCAGCCACAGACAGGGGAGCTCTGGGGCCAACGTCCTGACTTTC.